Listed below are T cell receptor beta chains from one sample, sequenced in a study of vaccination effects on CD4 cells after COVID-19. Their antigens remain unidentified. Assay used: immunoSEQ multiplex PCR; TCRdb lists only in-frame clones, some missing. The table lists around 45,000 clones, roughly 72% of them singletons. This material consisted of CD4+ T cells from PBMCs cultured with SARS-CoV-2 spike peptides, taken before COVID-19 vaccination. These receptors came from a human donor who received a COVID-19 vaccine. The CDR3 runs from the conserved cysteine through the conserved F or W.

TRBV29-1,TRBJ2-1,CSVGNSGGASNEQFF
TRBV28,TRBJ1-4,CASSSQGFNEKLFF
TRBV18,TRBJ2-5,CASSPTGPQETQYF
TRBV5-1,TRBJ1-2,CASSDSGTGFKGYTF
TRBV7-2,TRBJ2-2,CASSPRTSGGAGELFF
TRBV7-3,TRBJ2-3,CASSPQGNTDTQYF
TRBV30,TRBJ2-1,CAWSATGFREQFF
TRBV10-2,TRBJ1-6,CASGPGTGASPLHF
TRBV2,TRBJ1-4,CASSGQANEKLFF
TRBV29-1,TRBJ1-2,CSVEGGQGFYGYTF
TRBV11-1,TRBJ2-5,CASSLVPDQETQYF
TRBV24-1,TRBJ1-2,CATSHGLKLGYTF
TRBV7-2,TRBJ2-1,CASSTNQEQFF
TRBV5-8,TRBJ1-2,CASSDLDRTPHGYTF
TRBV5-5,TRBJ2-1,CASSLWGRDNEQFF
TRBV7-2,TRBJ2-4,CASSLARTDIQYF
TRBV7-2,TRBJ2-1,CASSLALGSYNEQFF
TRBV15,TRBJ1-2,CATSREGTGYGYTF
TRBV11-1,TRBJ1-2,CASSSPGQGNYGYTF
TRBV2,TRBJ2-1,CASSNLAGGGNEQFF
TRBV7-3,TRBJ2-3,CASSFAGPSTDTQYF
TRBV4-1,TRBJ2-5,CASSQGEETQYF
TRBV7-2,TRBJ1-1,CASSFTTLNTEAFF
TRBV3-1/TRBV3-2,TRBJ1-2,CASSHLGEGWGYTF
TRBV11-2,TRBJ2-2,CASGKTGVAGELFF
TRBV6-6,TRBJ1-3,CASSSGEGGSGNTIYF
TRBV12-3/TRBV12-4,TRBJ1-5,CASSAPVGQPQHF
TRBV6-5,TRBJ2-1,CASSLRVNEQFF
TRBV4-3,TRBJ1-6,CASSQVQVPGSPLHF
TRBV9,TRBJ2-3,CASSVGLADTQYF
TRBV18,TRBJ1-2,CASSRDGTGGVYGYTF
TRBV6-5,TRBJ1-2,CASSYSPLGQGLGYTF
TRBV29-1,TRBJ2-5,CSATTGRETQYF
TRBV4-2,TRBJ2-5,CASSQGTTSGGQETQYF
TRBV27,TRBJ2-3,CASSLFPSGGDSTDTQYF
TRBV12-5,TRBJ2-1,CASGLRLAGGLNEQFF
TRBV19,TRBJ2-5,CASSLAGGPTQYF
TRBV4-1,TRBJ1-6,CASSQAGTAYNSPLHF
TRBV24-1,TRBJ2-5,CATSDLRTGQETQYF
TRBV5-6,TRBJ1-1,CASSEKRAGGNTEAFF